A single sample gave rise to the 28 T cell receptor beta chains below, sequenced in a study of T cell responses to AZD1222 COVID-19 vaccine. TCRdb's table, derived via immunoSEQ multiplex PCR, lists solely in-frame clones and lacks some. This table holds about 180,000 clones, 90% to 95% found once. The sequenced sample was peripheral blood, obtained on day 0 of AZD1222 vaccination. Receptor source: an adult in good health.

The chain links TRBV6-6 to TRBJ1-2, with 12 bases fitting TRBD1. This CDR3 region has 17 residues. J gave up 6 bases and V 5 bases, and 13 bases lay outside the gene matches. Germline assignment: CDR1 MNHNY and CDR2 SVGAGI (reference sequence). DNA of the CDR3: TGTGCCAGCAGTCTCTCGGGACAGGGGGCCGATTTGGATGGCTACACCTTC. Amino acid sequence: CASSLSGQGADLDGYTF.

This chain uses TRBV7-9 with TRBJ2-7; TRBD2 aligns across 14 bases. Trimming took 6 bases from V and 3 from J; bases not matched to a gene: 4. This CDR3 contains 15 residues. Germline V CDR1 and CDR2: SEHNR, FQNEAQ (reference sequence). The CDR3 sequence: CASRQGTSGSYEQYF. CDR3 nucleotides: TGTGCCAGCAGACAGGGGACTAGCGGGAGCTACGAGCAGTACTTC.

The gene calls are TRBV5-6 and TRBJ1-5; TRBD1 matches at 10 bases. The germline CDR1 and CDR2 sequences are SGHDT and YYEEEE. CDR3 size: 17 residues. The V and J ends lost 4 bases and 2 bases, in that order; junction bases with no gene match: 9. The CDR3 region has the DNA TGTGCCAGCAGCGCCGGGACAGGGGTAGAGGGCAATCAGCCCCAGCATTTT. Its translation: CASSAGTGVEGNQPQHF.

The gene calls are TRBV7-2 and TRBJ2-3; D tentatively reads TRBD1 or TRBD2 (5 bases each). Germline V gives CDR1 SGHTA, CDR2 FQGNSA. This CDR3 is built from 17 residues. The V end was cut by 0 bases, the J end by 7 bases, with 20 bases between. CDR3 amino acids: CASSLAPSPRGDNTQYF. As DNA, the CDR3 is TGTGCCAGCAGCTTAGCGCCTAGCCCTAGGGGAGATAATACGCAGTATTTT.

The chain joins TRBV2 to TRBJ1-5; D is possibly TRBD1 (6 bases). This CDR3 contains 22 residues. Trimming pared 4 bases from V and 9 bases from J, leaving 40 bases between. Germline V CDR1 and CDR2: SNHLY, FYNNEI. The CDR3 sequence is CASSGRIGGRNGDISGRAPQHF. Here the CDR3 DNA reads TGTGCCAGCAGTGGGCGGATTGGGGGGCGGAACGGTGACATAAGTGGCAGGGCGCCCCAGCATTTT.

The CDR3, as DNA: TGTGCCAGCAGTGATGGACAGGGGGCGCCGGACACTGAAGCTTTCTTT. This sequence encodes CASSDGQGAPDTEAFF. This chain links TRBV27 with TRBJ1-1, with 11 positions matching TRBD1. There are 16 residues in the CDR3. The V and J ends lost 5 bases and 3 bases, in that order; junction bases with no gene match: 8. CDR1 and CDR2 (germline): MNHEY, SMNVEV (reference sequence).

The CDR3 DNA sequence: TGTGCCAGCTCACCCTACGTAGAGACAGGGAATCAGCCCCAGCATTTT. It is translated as CASSPYVETGNQPQHF. The rearrangement uses TRBV18 and TRBJ1-5, with 7 bases identical to TRBD1. V dropped 3 bases and J dropped 4; count of bases not matched to a gene: 9. Germline CDR1 reads KGHSH; CDR2 reads LQKENI. This CDR3 is 16 amino acids long.

The rearrangement uses TRBV6-1 and TRBJ2-7; TRBD2 matches 7 bases. Trimming cost V 2 bases and J 5 bases; bases outside gene matches: 6. CDR1 and CDR2 (germline): MNHNS, SASEGT. CDR3 length equals 14 residues. CDR3 nucleotides: TGTGCCAGCAGTGAAAGGGCGGGAGTGAACGAGCAGTACTTC. Translation: CASSERAGVNEQYF.

This chain uses TRBV15 with TRBJ2-7; TRBD2 aligns across 12 bases. The CDR3 is made up of 16 amino acids. Germline V gives CDR1 LNHNV, CDR2 YYDKDF (reference sequence). After removal of 4 bases from V and 0 bases from J, the junction contained 4 bases not matched to a gene. CDR3 loop: CATSNLTSGSSYEQYF. In DNA, the CDR3 is TGTGCCACCAGCAACCTGACTAGCGGGAGCTCCTACGAGCAGTACTTC.

The chain employs TRBV27 and TRBJ1-5; 8 bases map to TRBD1. The V gene's germline CDR1 is MNHEY and CDR2 SMNVEV (reference sequence). Unmatched junction bases numbered 11, after V lost 8 bases and J lost 2 bases. The CDR3 contains 16 residues. The chain's CDR3 is CASRSRGLQGNQPQHF. CDR3 bases: TGTGCCAGCCGCTCCAGGGGGCTTCAGGGCAATCAGCCCCAGCATTTT.

V usage is TRBV6-2 or TRBV6-3 and J usage is TRBJ2-7, with D possibly TRBD2 on 6 matching bases. V was cut by 0 bases and J by 6 bases, with 18 bases left in between. Germline V gene data show CDR1 as MNHEY and CDR2 as SVGEGT. This CDR3 has 16 amino acids. The CDR3 sequence is CASSYSKGGLGLEQYF. CDR3 DNA sequence: TGTGCCAGCAGTTACTCGAAAGGAGGGCTGGGTCTCGAGCAGTACTTC.

V is TRBV29-1 and J is TRBJ1-1; 7 bases align to TRBD1. CDR1 is SQVTM, CDR2 ANQGSEA, per germline. The V segment lost 7 bases and the J segment 0 bases; nucleotides outside the gene matches: 2. The CDR3 runs to 12 residues. In DNA, the CDR3 is TGCAGCGGTGGGACAGTGAACACTGAAGCTTTCTTT. Protein: CSGGTVNTEAFF. Supplemented by reference TRBV29-1 and TRBJ1-1, the full variable domain reads SAVISQKPSRDICQRGTSLTIQCQVDSQVTMMFWYRQQPGQSLTLIATANQGSEATYESGFVIDKFPISRPNLTFSTLTVSNMSPEDSSIYLCSGGTVNTEAFFGQGTRLTVV.

The chain combines TRBV2 with TRBJ1-1, with unresolved D. V lost 6 bases and J 2 bases, leaving 10 bases between the germline ends. Germline V CDR1 and CDR2: SNHLY, FYNNEI. This CDR3 has 13 amino acids. Written as DNA, the CDR3 is TGTGCCAGCAGGTTCGCACTCAACACTGAAGCTTTCTTT. Its translation is CASRFALNTEAFF.

The gene calls are TRBV5-4 and TRBJ2-7; D unclear. V gave up 0 bases and J gave up 2 bases, with 6 bases separating them. Germline CDR1 and CDR2: SGHNT and YYREEE (reference sequence). CDR3 length: 13 residues. DNA of the CDR3: TGTGCCAGCAGCTTGGACTACGCCTACGAGCAGTACTTC. Translation: CASSLDYAYEQYF. Using reference TRBV5-4 and TRBJ2-7 for the parts outside the CDR3, the full variable domain is ETGVTQSPTHLIKTRGQQVTLRCSSQSGHNTVSWYQQALGQGPQFIFQYYREEENGRGNFPPRFSGLQFPNYSSELNVNALELDDSALYLCASSLDYAYEQYFGPGTRLTVT.

The chain couples TRBV11-2 to TRBJ2-2, with TRBD1 as a possible D gene (6 bases). CDR3 length: 15 amino acids. V lost 5 bases, J lost 2 bases, and 12 bases lay in between. Germline V gene lookup returns CDR1 SGHAT and CDR2 FQNNGV. In DNA form, the CDR3 reads TGTGCCAGCAGCACCGGGACACGAAACACCGGGGAGCTGTTTTTT. It specifies CASSTGTRNTGELFF. Looking up the rest from reference TRBV11-2 and TRBJ2-2 gives the full variable domain: EAGVAQSPRYKIIEKRQSVAFWCNPISGHATLYWYQQILGQGPKLLIQFQNNGVVDDSQLPKDRFSAERLKGVDSTLKIQPAKLEDSAVYLCASSTGTRNTGELFFGEGSRLTVL.

The chain is built from TRBV27 and TRBJ2-2; D gene uncertain. The germline V gene has CDR1 MNHEY and CDR2 SMNVEV (reference sequence). V was shortened by 2 bases and J by 4 bases, with 5 bases between the two germline ends. The CDR3 length is 13 residues. As DNA, the CDR3 is TGTGCCAGCAGTTTAAGGCCCACCGGGGAGCTGTTTTTT. It is translated as CASSLRPTGELFF.

The V call is TRBV11-2, the J call TRBJ2-3; 7 bases are shared with TRBD1. Germline V lookup: CDR1 SGHAT, CDR2 FQNNGV. This CDR3 comprises 15 residues. The V segment lost 2 bases and the J segment 3 bases; nucleotides outside the gene matches: 5. Here the CDR3 DNA reads TGTGCCAGCAGCTTAAACCCAGGGGGTACAGATACGCAGTATTTT. This encodes CASSLNPGGTDTQYF. Together with reference TRBV11-2 and TRBJ2-3, the CDR3 gives the full variable domain: EAGVAQSPRYKIIEKRQSVAFWCNPISGHATLYWYQQILGQGPKLLIQFQNNGVVDDSQLPKDRFSAERLKGVDSTLKIQPAKLEDSAVYLCASSLNPGGTDTQYFGPGTRLTVL.

V is TRBV7-2 and J is TRBJ1-5; D is uncertain. Trimming took off 0 bases at V and 5 bases at J, with 8 bases between the two ends. CDR1 is SGHTA, CDR2 FQGNSA, per germline. The CDR3 length is 14 residues. DNA of the CDR3: TGTGCCAGCAGCTTAGCGCGGCAGGATCAGCCCCAGCATTTT. This codes for CASSLARQDQPQHF. The variable domain in full, with the rest retrieved from reference TRBV7-2 and TRBJ1-5, is GAGVSQSPSNKVTEKGKDVELRCDPISGHTALYWYRQSLGQGLEFLIYFQGNSAPDKSGLPSDRFSAERTGGSVSTLTIQRTQQEDSAVYLCASSLARQDQPQHFGDGTRLSIL.

V is TRBV6-1 and J is TRBJ2-5, with 10 bases lining up with TRBD1. Germline CDR1 is MNHNS and CDR2 is SASEGT. J lost 4 bases, V lost 4 bases, and 18 bases had no gene match. This CDR3 is 19 amino acids long. The CDR3 sequence is CASSGRSLPGTGVRETQYF. The CDR3 nucleotides are TGTGCCAGCAGTGGAAGGAGCCTGCCCGGGACAGGGGTTCGAGAGACCCAGTACTTC.

The chain uses TRBV14 and TRBJ2-6; D not resolved. Germline V gene lookup returns CDR1 SGHDN and CDR2 FVKESK. Trimming took 0 bases from V and 0 from J, leaving 6 bases between them. The CDR3 contains 16 residues. CDR3 amino acids: CASSQEPFSGANVLTF. CDR3 nucleotides: TGTGCCAGCAGCCAAGAACCCTTCTCTGGGGCCAACGTCCTGACTTTC.

This sequence joins TRBV11-3 and TRBJ2-1; 9 bases align to TRBD2. Germline V gene lookup returns CDR1 SGHNT and CDR2 YENEEA. The CDR3 extends over 16 amino acids. Losses at the gene ends were 0 bases for V and 4 bases for J; bases not matched to a gene: 4. CDR3 sequence (DNA): TGTGCCAGCAGCTTAGAAGCTAGCGGGGCTTACAATGAGCAGTTCTTC. It yields the protein CASSLEASGAYNEQFF.

About this clone: One junction end does not reproduce the germline sequence, and a read error may be involved. The rearrangement links TRBV10-3 to TRBJ2-7, with D possibly matching TRBD2 (5 bases). This CDR3 spans 13 amino acids. Germline assignment: CDR1 ENHRY and CDR2 SYGVKD. The CDR3, as DNA: TGTGCCACCAGTCCCCCTAGCCGGTACGAGCAGTACTTC. Translated, it gives CATSPPSRYEQYF.

The J gene is TRBJ2-1, the V gene TRBV4-1; D is perhaps TRBD2 (5 bases). CDR3 length: 18 amino acids. Trimming cost V 4 bases and J 0 bases, with 19 bases left between them. Germline CDR1 MGHRA, CDR2 YSYEKL. CDR3 nucleotides: TGCGCCAGCAGCCCCCGAGGTGGTAGGACTTTCTCCTACAATGAGCAGTTCTTC. This translates into CASSPRGGRTFSYNEQFF.

V and J are TRBV7-9 and TRBJ2-7; D gene unclear. CDR1 and CDR2 (germline): SEHNR, FQNEAQ (reference sequence). Trimming left V 1 base short and J 7 bases short, with 8 bases between. This CDR3 comprises 12 residues. CDR3 DNA sequence: TGTGCCAGCAGCTTAGGGTGGGAAGAGCAGTACTTC. Protein product: CASSLGWEEQYF.

This clone was observed a single time. The V and J genes are TRBV5-4 and TRBJ1-1; D gene ambiguous. V gave up 1 base and J gave up 1 base, with 8 bases separating them. Per germline, CDR1 SGHNT and CDR2 YYREEE (reference sequence). The length of the CDR3 is 14 residues. CDR3 DNA: TGTGCCAGCAGCTTGTTGGACGGGAACACTGAAGCTTTCTTT. Residues: CASSLLDGNTEAFF.

The V and J genes are TRBV2 and TRBJ1-4; D gene uncertain. The V and J ends lost 4 bases and 4 bases respectively, with 13 bases between them. Germline CDR1 is SNHLY and CDR2 is FYNNEI. The CDR3 length is 15 residues. The CDR3 spells CASSGFRLLNEKLFF. In DNA, the CDR3 is TGTGCCAGCAGTGGTTTTCGTCTTCTTAATGAAAAACTGTTTTTT. Based on the CDR3 plus reference TRBV2 and TRBJ1-4, the full variable domain is EPEVTQTPSHQVTQMGQEVILRCVPISNHLYFYWYRQILGQKVEFLVSFYNNEISEKSEIFDDQFSVERPDGSNFTLKIRSTKLEDSAMYFCASSGFRLLNEKLFFGSGTQLSVL.

The chain has TRBV27 and TRBJ2-3, with 7 bases fitting TRBD2. The CDR3 extends over 16 amino acids. J lost 5 bases, V lost 5 bases, and 13 bases had no gene match. CDR1 and CDR2 (germline): MNHEY, SMNVEV (reference sequence). CDR3 residues: CASSANRLAKVDTQYF. The CDR3 nucleotides are TGTGCCAGCAGTGCTAACCGACTAGCAAAGGTAGATACGCAGTATTTT.

The chain uses TRBV7-8 and TRBJ1-6; D call uncertain. The CDR3 sequence is 16 residues long. The germline V and J ends were trimmed by 5 bases and 7 bases, with 18 bases remaining between them. The germline CDR1 and CDR2 sequences are SGHVS and FQNEAQ. In DNA, the CDR3 is TGTGCCAGCAGCGATGGGCTCGGAGGATCCAATTCACCCCTCCACTTT. It encodes CASSDGLGGSNSPLHF.